The text below deals with one T cell receptor beta chain. The data were taken from a study of blood T cell repertoires in COVID-19. On the study more broadly: The origin of the acute and convalescent COVID-19 samples was the United States, Italy and Spain. T cells, B-cell-depleted T cells, or PBMCs provided the cDNA or gDNA that served as material.

Sequenced by immunoSEQ multiplex PCR; TCRdb stores in-frame clones only, minus some. In the table there are about 150,000 clones, approximately 90% of which are singletons. There are 14 residues in the CDR3. V lost 1 base, J lost 4 bases, and 10 bases lay in between. The V gene's germline CDR1 is SGHDN and CDR2 FVKESK. The receptor was isolated from a human donor in a cohort sampled during active COVID-19. Sequenced input: peripheral blood. The genes are TRBV14 and TRBJ1-2; D ambiguous. The CDR3, as DNA: TGTGCCAGCAGCCAAGTTGGAAGAGGCTATGGCTACACCTTC. This sequence encodes CASSQVGRGYGYTF.